These 19 T cell receptor beta chains were sequenced from one sample in a study of cytomegalovirus exposure and HLA in healthy donors. PCR used 60 Vbeta primers and 13 Jbeta primers. This table comes from immunoSEQ multiplex PCR, and its TCRdb copy is limited to in-frame clones, with some not included. This sample has about 180,000 clones, with 80% found just once. The source material was PBMCs. Every receptor here comes from a woman aged 50 to 65 in good health and CMV-seropositive.

The chain recombines TRBV7-3 with TRBJ2-5; TRBD2 matches 7 bases. Germline V lookup: CDR1 SGHTA, CDR2 FQGTGA. Trimming at V came to 5 bases and at J to 5 bases, leaving 8 bases not matched to a gene. This CDR3 comprises 14 residues. The CDR3 is CASSRGGGSETQYF. In DNA, the CDR3 is TGTGCCAGCAGCCGCGGGGGTGGGAGTGAGACCCAGTACTTC.

The V and J genes are TRBV30 and TRBJ2-7, with 12 bases lining up with TRBD2. Germline loops: CDR1 GTSNPN, CDR2 SVGIG (reference sequence). The CDR3 consists of 16 residues. The J segment lost 6 bases and the V segment lost 1 base, leaving 10 bases of the junction unmatched. CDR3 nucleotide sequence: TGTGCCTGGAGTGGACTAGCGGGAGTGGGTGTAAGCGAGCAGTACTTC. It is translated as CAWSGLAGVGVSEQYF. Using reference TRBV30 and TRBJ2-7 for the parts outside the CDR3, the full variable domain is SQTIHQWPATLVQPVGSPLSLECTVEGTSNPNLYWYRQAAGRGLQLLFYSVGIGQISSEVPQNLSASRPQDRQFILSSKKLLLSDSGFYLCAWSGLAGVGVSEQYFGPGTRLTVT.

The chain employs TRBV18 and TRBJ2-4; D ambiguous. Per the germline V gene, CDR1 is KGHSH and CDR2 is LQKENI. The CDR3 extends over 14 amino acids. Trimming stripped 6 bases from V and 7 bases from J, with 16 bases between. In DNA form, the CDR3 reads TGTGCCAGCTCCCCGGGTCTCGGAACTAACATTCAGTACTTC. Translating gives CASSPGLGTNIQYF.

As for this clone: The sample holds other DNA sequences that translate to the same CDR3. This chain uses TRBV4-2 with TRBJ2-5; 14 positions agree with TRBD2. CDR3 size: 16 residues. Looked up from germline, CDR1 is LGHNA and CDR2 is YNFKEQ. Losses at the gene ends were 4 bases for V and 4 bases for J; bases not matched to a gene: 5. The CDR3: CASSLTSGGAIETQYF. As DNA, the CDR3 is TGTGCCAGCAGCCTGACTAGCGGGGGGGCCATAGAGACCCAGTACTTC.

The gene calls are TRBV19 and TRBJ1-1; no clear D gene. The CDR3 loop spans 14 amino acids. The germline gives CDR1 LNHDA, CDR2 SQIVND (reference sequence). Trimming cost V 3 bases and J 0 bases, with 8 bases left between them. The CDR3 DNA follows: TGTGCCAGTAGTATTCGCGGCTTGAACACTGAAGCTTTCTTT. Its translation is CASSIRGLNTEAFF.

This chain connects TRBV6-1 to TRBJ1-1, with 8 bases aligning to TRBD1. The CDR3 extends over 14 amino acids. Trimming at V came to 6 bases and at J to 0 bases, leaving 3 bases not matched to a gene. Germline loops: CDR1 MNHNS, CDR2 SASEGT. The CDR3 DNA reads TGTGCCAGCAGGGAGACAGGGGTGAACACTGAAGCTTTCTTT. Translation gives CASRETGVNTEAFF.

The chain uses TRBV27 and TRBJ1-2; D is perhaps TRBD1 (6 bases). Trimming took 5 bases from V and 5 from J, leaving 15 bases between them. The CDR3 runs to 14 residues. Germline CDR1 and CDR2: MNHEY and SMNVEV (reference sequence). This CDR3 is CASSPIRGPYGYTF. The CDR3 DNA reads TGTGCCAGCAGTCCGATCAGGGGCCCATATGGCTACACCTTC.

This clone was seen once. The genes are TRBV13 and TRBJ2-7; 10 bases are a match to TRBD2. With V trimmed by 5 bases and J by 1 base, 8 bases remained unmatched. The germline gives CDR1 PRHDT, CDR2 FYEKMQ (reference sequence). The CDR3 sequence is 16 residues long. CDR3 loop: CASSPGGSGRSYEQYF. Written as DNA, the CDR3 is TGTGCCAGCAGCCCGGGTGGTAGCGGGAGGTCCTACGAGCAGTACTTC.

This chain links TRBV6-1 with TRBJ1-3; 8 bases line up with TRBD1. J lost 0 bases, V lost 8 bases, and 3 bases had no gene match. The germline gives CDR1 MNHNS, CDR2 SASEGT. The length of the CDR3 is 14 residues. For the CDR3, the DNA is TGTGCCAGCGCAGGGGGCTCCTCTGGAAACACCATATATTTT. Its translation is CASAGGSSGNTIYF.

The chain uses TRBV9 and TRBJ1-4; TRBD1 might be the D (5 bases). Germline V lookup: CDR1 SGDLS, CDR2 YYNGEE. V gave up 2 bases and J gave up 7 bases, with 15 bases separating them. The CDR3 loop spans 15 amino acids. In DNA, the CDR3 is TGTGCCAGCAGCGTGTTAGGGTTAAGGGGTGAAAAACTGTTTTTT. Encoded protein: CASSVLGLRGEKLFF.

The chain is built from TRBV5-1 and TRBJ2-7; 7 bases map to TRBD1. The CDR3 has 15 residues. The trim removed 0 bases at V and 2 bases at J, leaving 5 bases unmatched. CDR1 is SGHRS and CDR2 is YFSETQ in the germline V gene. The CDR3 is CASSLGRTGPYEQYF. The CDR3 coding sequence is TGCGCCAGCAGCTTGGGGCGGACAGGTCCCTACGAGCAGTACTTC.

V and J are TRBV9 and TRBJ1-2; TRBD1 aligns across 9 bases. Trimming at V came to 0 bases and at J to 8 bases, leaving 2 bases not matched to a gene. Germline CDR1 SGDLS, CDR2 YYNGEE. CDR3 size: 13 residues. CDR3 protein: CASSVGQGGGYTF. The CDR3 DNA reads TGTGCCAGCAGCGTAGGACAGGGGGGAGGCTACACCTTC.

The gene calls are TRBV27 and TRBJ1-2, with D hard to call. The CDR3 sequence is 13 residues long. CDR1 MNHEY and CDR2 SMNVEV come from the germline V gene (reference sequence). Deletions cut 10 bases from V and 4 bases from J, with 16 bases between. CDR3 DNA: TGTGCCACTAGAACCGGGGTCGGCTATGGCTACACCTTC. Translation: CATRTGVGYGYTF.

The chain links TRBV28 to TRBJ1-1; D unclear. The germline V and J ends were trimmed by 6 bases and 1 base, with 15 bases remaining between them. Germline V CDR1 and CDR2: MDHEN, SYDVKM. This CDR3 region has 15 residues. Here the CDR3 reads CASREWRISNTEAFF. The CDR3 DNA follows: TGTGCCAGCAGGGAATGGAGGATTTCGAACACTGAAGCTTTCTTT.

CDR3 residues: CSARQTYNEQFF. CDR3 DNA sequence: TGCAGCGCCCGACAGACCTACAATGAGCAGTTCTTC. V is TRBV29-1 and J is TRBJ2-1; tentatively, D is TRBD1 (5 bases). V lost 7 bases and J lost 2, with 9 bases in between. Germline V lookup: CDR1 SQVTM, CDR2 ANQGSEA. This CDR3 contains 12 residues.

The chain has TRBV5-1 and TRBJ1-1, with 8 nucleotides matching TRBD1. V lost 1 base to trimming and J lost 1 base; unmatched junction nucleotides: 3. The CDR3 has 15 residues. Germline-derived CDR1 and CDR2 are SGHRS and YFSETQ. The CDR3 is CASSLQGAANTEAFF. The CDR3 DNA follows: TGCGCCAGCAGCTTGCAGGGGGCAGCGAACACTGAAGCTTTCTTT.

The V and J genes are TRBV7-9 and TRBJ2-7; D is undetermined. The V gene lost 5 bases and the J gene lost 2 bases, with 16 bases spanning the gap. This CDR3 spans 15 amino acids. Germline assignment: CDR1 SEHNR and CDR2 FQNEAQ (reference sequence). CDR3 region: CASSPRLGAAYEQYF. The CDR3 nucleotides read TGTGCCAGCAGCCCCCGACTCGGCGCCGCCTACGAGCAGTACTTC.

The chain couples TRBV30 to TRBJ1-5; D may be TRBD1 (5 bases). The V end lost 3 bases, the J end lost 7 bases, and 22 bases lay between the germline ends. The CDR3 spans 16 residues. Germline CDR1 GTSNPN, CDR2 SVGIG (reference sequence). In DNA, the CDR3 is TGTGCCTGGAGAATTCTAGGTGAAGGGGAAGGACAGCCCCAGCATTTT. Its translation: CAWRILGEGEGQPQHF. The full variable domain, with the rest looked up from reference TRBV30 and TRBJ1-5, is SQTIHQWPATLVQPVGSPLSLECTVEGTSNPNLYWYRQAAGRGLQLLFYSVGIGQISSEVPQNLSASRPQDRQFILSSKKLLLSDSGFYLCAWRILGEGEGQPQHFGDGTRLSIL.

This chain connects TRBV5-6 to TRBJ1-5; no clear D. Germline CDR1 SGHDT, CDR2 YYEEEE. The V end was cut by 3 bases, the J end by 0 bases, with 13 bases between. The CDR3 has 16 amino acids. This chain's CDR3 is CASSSRGRYSNQPQHF. The CDR3 DNA is TGTGCCAGCAGCTCCAGAGGTCGGTATAGCAATCAGCCCCAGCATTTT. Based on the CDR3 plus reference TRBV5-6 and TRBJ1-5, the full variable domain is DAGVTQSPTHLIKTRGQQVTLRCSPKSGHDTVSWYQQALGQGPQFIFQYYEEEERQRGNFPDRFSGHQFPNYSSELNVNALLLGDSALYLCASSSRGRYSNQPQHFGDGTRLSIL.